The sequence of this TCR beta chain was determined in a study of neurological immune-mediated disorders. Whole-study results and caveats: Patients with HTLV-1-associated myelopathy showed the most TCR clonal expansion. Those with multiple sclerosis showed the least, falling below healthy controls.

CDR3 length: 14 residues. V lost 6 bases and J lost 5; bases outside the gene matches: 3. This clonotype was seen ten or more times. What it binds is not known. MiXCR, run by TCRdb on the 5' RACE reads, gives a single entry per CDR3 protein. The data hold under 90,000 distinct CDR3 sequences, with around 3.4% observed a single time. The TCR sequence derives from a woman aged 50 to 60 with multiple sclerosis. Sequencing was performed on PBMCs. V is TRBV12-3 or TRBV12-4 and J is TRBJ2-2, with TRBD2 matching 10 bases. For the CDR3, the DNA is TGTGCCAGCAGCAGCGGGGGGGCAACCGGGGAGCTGTTTTTT. Its translation: CASSSGGATGELFF.